One and the same sample provided the 24 T cell receptor beta chains below, sequenced in a study of cytomegalovirus exposure and HLA in healthy donors. Primers for the PCR totalled 60 Vbeta and 13 Jbeta. This table comes from immunoSEQ multiplex PCR, and its TCRdb copy is limited to in-frame clones, with some not included. The repertoire includes 80,000 to 90,000 clones, approximately 80% of them detected once, and 1.5% to 2% sits in the top ten. Sample: PBMCs. The source is a woman in her twenties or thirties in good health and CMV-seronegative.

The chain joins TRBV7-2 to TRBJ1-4, with unresolved D. This CDR3 has 11 residues. V was pared by 8 bases and J by 8 bases, with 9 bases between. Per germline, CDR1 SGHTA and CDR2 FQGNSA. Here the CDR3 reads CASERGEKLFF. The DNA of the CDR3 is TGTGCCAGCGAGAGAGGGGAAAAACTGTTTTTT.

In its sample, this clone was seen once. This rearrangement joins TRBV18 to TRBJ1-4; D is possibly TRBD1 (5 bases). Trimming shortened V by 1 base and J by 2 bases, and 11 bases separated the two germline ends. Germline V gene data show CDR1 as KGHSH and CDR2 as LQKENI. The CDR3 extends over 16 amino acids. The CDR3 loop is CASSPRRGSTNEKLFF. CDR3 bases: TGTGCCAGCTCACCACGGCGGGGCTCCACTAATGAAAAACTGTTTTTT.

The rearrangement joins TRBV7-6 to TRBJ1-1, with D possibly matching TRBD1 (5 bases). The CDR3 length is 14 residues. Germline V gene lookup returns CDR1 SGHVS and CDR2 FNYEAQ. Between the trimmed V and J ends, which lost 1 base and 3 bases, there was a span of 9 bases. The CDR3 loop is CASSLVGGDTEAFF. In DNA, the CDR3 is TGTGCCAGCAGCTTAGTGGGGGGAGACACTGAAGCTTTCTTT.

This chain links TRBV11-2 with TRBJ2-5; D gene ambiguous. This CDR3 contains 15 residues. Germline CDR1 reads SGHAT; CDR2 reads FQNNGV. V dropped 3 bases and J dropped 2 bases, with 13 bases sitting between them. CDR3 in amino acids: CASSFNRGPQETQYF. As DNA, the CDR3 is TGTGCCAGCAGCTTTAATAGAGGTCCACAAGAGACCCAGTACTTC.

The rearrangement joins TRBV10-3 to TRBJ1-1; TRBD1 matches 7 bases. The CDR3 extends over 13 amino acids. Losses at the gene ends were 7 bases for V and 6 bases for J; bases not matched to a gene: 8. Germline CDR1 and CDR2: ENHRY and SYGVKD. The CDR3 DNA is TGTGCCATCACCACTCAGGGGGTCCCTGAAGCTTTCTTT. Translated: CAITTQGVPEAFF.

This clone was found a few times. This sequence joins TRBV5-1 and TRBJ2-5; D is perhaps TRBD1 (5 bases). Germline-derived CDR1 and CDR2 are SGHRS and YFSETQ. Trimming left V 3 bases short and J 4 bases short, with 19 bases between. CDR3 length equals 16 residues. The CDR3 nucleotides are TGCGCCAGCAGCTCACCCGAGACAGTTTACCTAGAGACCCAGTACTTC. It specifies CASSSPETVYLETQYF.

The CDR3 loop is CASSSGQETQYF. CDR3 DNA: TGTGCCAGCAGTTCGGGACAGGAGACCCAGTACTTC. V is TRBV25-1 and J is TRBJ2-5; 7 bases align to TRBD1. There are 12 residues in the CDR3. In germline, CDR1 is MGHDK, CDR2 SYGVNS. J was trimmed by 5 bases and V by 5 bases; bases with no gene match: 2.

The rearrangement links TRBV19 to TRBJ2-2; 9 bases match TRBD2. Germline V gives CDR1 LNHDA, CDR2 SQIVND (reference sequence). This CDR3 region has 16 residues. Unmatched junction bases numbered 6, after V lost 3 bases and J lost 4 bases. The DNA for the CDR3 is TGTGCCAGTAGTATGGTGCTAGCGGGATCCACCGGGGAGCTGTTTTTT. Amino acid sequence: CASSMVLAGSTGELFF.

The chain has TRBV7-2 and TRBJ2-1; 12 bases line up with TRBD1. Germline V gives CDR1 SGHTA, CDR2 FQGNSA. The CDR3 covers 16 residues. After removal of 5 bases from V and 7 bases from J, the junction contained 9 bases not matched to a gene. The CDR3 region has the DNA TGTGCCAGCAGCCCCCGGGGGACAGGGGGCTTAAATGAGCAGTTCTTC. Residues: CASSPRGTGGLNEQFF.

The chain links TRBV5-5 to TRBJ1-5; the match to TRBD1 covers 7 bases. CDR3 length: 14 amino acids. V dropped 3 bases and J dropped 2; count of bases not matched to a gene: 2. CDR1 is SGHKS, CDR2 YYEKEE, per germline (reference sequence). The CDR3 region is CASSYTGGNQPQHF. The CDR3 region has the DNA TGTGCCAGCAGCTATACAGGGGGCAATCAGCCCCAGCATTTT.

This clone was observed once. The V and J genes are TRBV14 and TRBJ2-5; perhaps TRBD2 as D (5 bases). Near its end, the DNA agrees better with TRBJ2-7, so the J call may be wrong. Germline CDR1 is SGHDN and CDR2 is FVKESK. This CDR3 region has 14 residues. The CDR3 DNA follows: TGTGCCAGCAGCTCTCTGAAGGGAGACTACGAGCAGTACTTC. It is translated as CASSSLKGDYEQYF.

The chain carries TRBV21-1 and TRBJ2-5; the table's D call, TRBD1, has no DNA check behind it. TRBV21-1 is shown as a pseudogene. The CDR3 has 17 residues. The CDR3 nucleotides read TGTGCCAGCAGCAAAGGGGGCGAGGACAGGGCACAAGAGACCCAGTACTTC. It codes for CASSKGGEDRAQETQYF.

This chain links TRBV9 with TRBJ2-1; TRBD2 matches at 16 bases. The germline V gene has CDR1 SGDLS and CDR2 YYNGEE. This CDR3 comprises 20 residues. With 0 bases clipped from V and 5 bases from J, the junction kept 11 bases outside the gene matches. The CDR3 DNA sequence: TGTGCCAGCAGCGTAGCCCCTTCGGGACTAGCGGGAGGGGGGCACAATGAGCAGTTCTTC. Protein: CASSVAPSGLAGGGHNEQFF.

The CDR3 loop is CASIRFGTSGTFAKFF. The CDR3 DNA sequence: TGTGCCAGCATTCGCTTCGGGACTAGCGGGACGTTCGCCAAGTTCTTC. The J gene is TRBJ2-1, the V gene TRBV6-6, with 13 positions matching TRBD2. Germline values: CDR1 MNHNY, CDR2 SVGAGI (reference sequence). CDR3 length: 16 residues. V was clipped by 7 bases and J by 14 bases; unmatched bases: 17.

This chain connects TRBV30 to TRBJ2-1; 12 nucleotides align to TRBD2. V shed 2 bases, J shed 5 bases, and the junction held 7 bases outside the gene matches. The CDR3 is made up of 16 amino acids. Germline V lookup: CDR1 GTSNPN, CDR2 SVGIG (reference sequence). CDR3 loop: CAWSFLAGGGDNEQFF. In DNA form, the CDR3 reads TGTGCCTGGAGTTTTCTAGCGGGAGGGGGGGACAATGAGCAGTTCTTC.

The V gene is TRBV18, the J gene TRBJ2-1, with 9 bases aligning to TRBD2. J lost 4 bases, V lost 6 bases, and 10 bases had no gene match. The CDR3 runs 16 residues. From germline, CDR1 is KGHSH and CDR2 LQKENI. In DNA, the CDR3 is TGTGCCAGCTCCGGGGGGGCTAGCGGGAAGTACAATGAGCAGTTCTTC. Translating it yields CASSGGASGKYNEQFF.

This chain uses TRBV2 with TRBJ2-5; D possibly corresponds to TRBD2 (6 bases). This CDR3 region has 13 residues. Trimming pared 6 bases from V and 4 bases from J, leaving 12 bases between. Germline V gene sequence: CDR1 SNHLY, CDR2 FYNNEI. Written as DNA, the CDR3 is TGTGCCAGCAGCAGACTAGTACGAGAGACCCAGTACTTC. Protein: CASSRLVRETQYF.

V and J are TRBV6-1 and TRBJ1-2, with 8 bases aligning to TRBD1. Per the germline V gene, CDR1 is MNHNS and CDR2 is SASEGT. The junction had 5 bases not matched to a gene; V was cut back by 3 bases and J by 2 bases. This CDR3 is built from 15 residues. This chain's CDR3 is CASSDRTGLNYGYTF. The CDR3 coding sequence is TGTGCCAGCAGTGACCGGACAGGGTTAAACTATGGCTACACCTTC.

The V call is TRBV6-5, the J call TRBJ2-7; maybe TRBD2 (6 bases). V lost 6 bases and J lost 6, with 15 bases in between. The CDR3 consists of 13 residues. Per germline, CDR1 MNHEY and CDR2 SVGAGI. In nucleotides, the CDR3 is TGTGCCAGCAGAAGGGAGGATTTGAGCGAGCAGTACTTC. This sequence encodes CASRREDLSEQYF.

The chain has TRBV27 and TRBJ2-1, with 7 bases identical to TRBD2. This CDR3 comprises 16 residues. CDR1 is MNHEY and CDR2 is SMNVEV in the germline V gene (reference sequence). The junction had 16 bases not matched to a gene; V was cut back by 6 bases and J by 8 bases. The CDR3, as DNA: TGTGCCAGCAGACCCCAGGCCGGGACTATGGTACATGAGCAGTTCTTC. Its protein is CASRPQAGTMVHEQFF.

This clone was counted once. The rearrangement uses TRBV7-2 and TRBJ2-1; D may be TRBD1 (6 bases). This CDR3 spans 16 amino acids. V dropped 1 base and J dropped 4 bases, with 14 bases sitting between them. The V gene's germline CDR1 is SGHTA and CDR2 FQGNSA. The DNA for the CDR3 is TGTGCCAGCAGCTTAGTGGGGGCGGGTAGTTACAATGAGCAGTTCTTC. This encodes CASSLVGAGSYNEQFF. The full variable domain, with the rest looked up from reference TRBV7-2 and TRBJ2-1, is GAGVSQSPSNKVTEKGKDVELRCDPISGHTALYWYRQSLGQGLEFLIYFQGNSAPDKSGLPSDRFSAERTGGSVSTLTIQRTQQEDSAVYLCASSLVGAGSYNEQFFGPGTRLTVL.

V is TRBV7-2 and J is TRBJ2-7, with 7 nucleotides matching TRBD2. Losses at the gene ends were 2 bases for V and 2 bases for J; bases not matched to a gene: 3. Germline values: CDR1 SGHTA, CDR2 FQGNSA. This CDR3 spans 14 amino acids. The CDR3 nucleotides are TGTGCCAGCAGCTTAACAGCGGGGACCTACGAGCAGTACTTC. Translating it yields CASSLTAGTYEQYF.

This clone was detected only once. The gene calls are TRBV7-9 and TRBJ1-1; the match to TRBD1 covers 10 bases. Germline loops: CDR1 SEHNR, CDR2 FQNEAQ (reference sequence). J gave up 8 bases and V 4 bases, and 7 bases lay outside the gene matches. The CDR3 runs 14 residues. As DNA, the CDR3 is TGTGCCAGCAGCTCAGTCCCGGGACAGGGGGAAGCTTTCTTT. This translates into CASSSVPGQGEAFF.

This clone was detected once. The chain links TRBV30 to TRBJ1-2; D may be TRBD1 (6 bases). Trimming removed 0 bases at V and 7 bases at J, with 12 bases between. This CDR3 comprises 13 residues. In germline, CDR1 is GTSNPN, CDR2 SVGIG (reference sequence). For the CDR3, the DNA is TGTGCCTGGAGTGTACGGGTAGGGGGTGGCTACACCTTC. Amino acids: CAWSVRVGGGYTF. Drawing the rest from reference TRBV30 and TRBJ1-2, the complete variable domain is SQTIHQWPATLVQPVGSPLSLECTVEGTSNPNLYWYRQAAGRGLQLLFYSVGIGQISSEVPQNLSASRPQDRQFILSSKKLLLSDSGFYLCAWSVRVGGGYTFGSGTRLTVV.